The clone carrying this TCR beta chain was seen at least ten times. The germline V and J ends were trimmed by 5 bases and 8 bases, with 12 bases remaining between them. This CDR3 has 13 amino acids. Germline-derived CDR1 and CDR2 are SGHTA and FQGTGA. The data are from a study of blood T cell repertoires in COVID-19. Repertoires were generated with immunoSEQ multiplex PCR, while TCRdb's copy carries only in-frame clones and drops some. The sample lists some 87,000 clones, about 81% seen once, with about 13% in the top ten. Sequencing was performed on peripheral blood. The chain couples TRBV7-3 to TRBJ2-2, with a tentative D call TRBD1 (6 bases). The clonotype comes from a human donor in a cohort sampled during active COVID-19. CDR3 protein: CASSKYRVGELFF. The CDR3 DNA sequence: TGTGCCAGCAGCAAATACAGGGTGGGGGAGCTGTTTTTT.